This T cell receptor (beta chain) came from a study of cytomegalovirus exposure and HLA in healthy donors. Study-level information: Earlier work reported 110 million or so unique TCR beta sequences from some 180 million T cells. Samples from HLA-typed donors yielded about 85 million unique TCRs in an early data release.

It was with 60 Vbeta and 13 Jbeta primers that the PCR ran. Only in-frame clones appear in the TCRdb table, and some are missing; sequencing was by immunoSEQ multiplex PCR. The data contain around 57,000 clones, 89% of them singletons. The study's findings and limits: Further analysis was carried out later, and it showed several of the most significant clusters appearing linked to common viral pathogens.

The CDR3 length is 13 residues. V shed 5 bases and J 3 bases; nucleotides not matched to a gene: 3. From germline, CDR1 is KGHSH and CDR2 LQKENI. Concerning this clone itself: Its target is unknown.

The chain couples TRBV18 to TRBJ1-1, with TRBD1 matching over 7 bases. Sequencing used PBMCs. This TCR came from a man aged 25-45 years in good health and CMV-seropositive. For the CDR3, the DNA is TGTGCCAGCTCATTTCAGGGGGACACTGAAGCTTTCTTT. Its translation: CASSFQGDTEAFF.